This record looks at one T cell receptor beta chain sequence and its context. CDR3 size: 17 residues. CDR1 is MNHEY, CDR2 SVGEGT, per germline. V lost 2 bases and J lost 4; bases outside the gene matches: 8. Method: immunoSEQ multiplex PCR; TCRdb's copy keeps in-frame clones and lacks some. This repertoire shows tens of thousands of clones, about 85% found once; its top ten account for 24%. The record originates from a study of blood T cell repertoires in COVID-19. This receptor was obtained from a human donor in a cohort sampled during active COVID-19. V gene TRBV6-2 or TRBV6-3 combines with J gene TRBJ2-2; 9 positions agree with TRBD2. Sequencing was carried out using peripheral blood. The CDR3 protein is CASSYGRVTSGTGELFF. In DNA form, the CDR3 reads TGTGCCAGCAGTTACGGGCGGGTGACTAGCGGCACCGGGGAGCTGTTTTTT.